Below, 21 T cell receptor beta chains from the same sample are listed, as sequenced in a study of T cell responses to AZD1222 COVID-19 vaccine. Clones were sequenced by immunoSEQ multiplex PCR, and TCRdb holds only the in-frame ones, with some missing. The top ten hold more than 3% of the sample, which has 110,000 to 150,000 clones, around 90% seen once. The material sequenced was peripheral blood, taken on day 0 of AZD1222 vaccination. The source is an adult in good health.

The chain combines TRBV15 with TRBJ2-1; 7 nucleotides agree with TRBD2. The CDR3 has 21 amino acids. V lost 1 base, J lost 1 base, and 19 bases stayed unmatched. CDR1 LNHNV and CDR2 YYDKDF come from the germline V gene (reference sequence). The CDR3 nucleotides read TGTGCCACCAGCAGAGTGCGAGCGCAGGGTACCCTACTAGCGTCCTACAATGAGCAGTTCTTC. This codes for CATSRVRAQGTLLASYNEQFF. Complete variable domain (other parts from reference TRBV15 and TRBJ2-1): DAMVIQNPRYQVTQFGKPVTLSCSQTLNHNVMYWYQQKSSQAPKLLFHYYDKDFNNEADTPDNFQSRRPNTSFCFLDIRSPGLGDTAMYLCATSRVRAQGTLLASYNEQFFGPGTRLTVL.

J is TRBJ1-4 and V is TRBV7-2, with 7 bases identical to TRBD1. The germline V gene encodes CDR1 SGHTA and CDR2 FQGNSA. The CDR3 is 14 residues long. With 3 bases clipped from V and 7 bases from J, the junction kept 5 bases outside the gene matches. The CDR3 nucleotides read TGTGCCAGCAGCTTGATTCGACAGGGTGAAAAACTGTTTTTT. Amino acid sequence: CASSLIRQGEKLFF.

The V and J genes are TRBV5-6 and TRBJ1-4; D ambiguous. Per germline, CDR1 SGHDT and CDR2 YYEEEE. The CDR3 loop spans 15 amino acids. Trimming pared 1 base from V and 9 bases from J, leaving 16 bases between. The CDR3, as DNA: TGTGCCAGCAGCTTGAACGGGCTGGGAGTGCAAAAACTGTTTTTT. This translates into CASSLNGLGVQKLFF.

This chain links TRBV10-1 with TRBJ2-3; TRBD1 is a possible D gene (5 bases). The CDR3 totals 14 residues. V was clipped by 2 bases and J by 4 bases, with 10 bases between them. The germline gives CDR1 WNHNN, CDR2 SYGVQD (reference sequence). As DNA, the CDR3 is TGCGCCAGCAGTGAGAGGCAGGGTCCAGATACGCAGTATTTT. It specifies CASSERQGPDTQYF.

This clone turned up a few times. The CDR3 loop is CASSPRRAPGGANVLTF. CDR3 sequence (DNA): TGTGCCAGCAGCCCAAGACGAGCTCCAGGTGGGGCCAACGTCCTGACTTTC. The gene calls are TRBV5-4 and TRBJ2-6; no clear D. The CDR3 consists of 17 residues. V was clipped by 4 bases and J by 3 bases, with 17 bases between them. Per germline, CDR1 SGHNT and CDR2 YYREEE (reference sequence).

The chain is built from TRBV19 and TRBJ2-2, with TRBD1 matching 10 bases. The CDR3 covers 13 residues. Germline V gene data show CDR1 as LNHDA and CDR2 as SQIVND (reference sequence). With 6 bases clipped from V and 5 bases from J, the junction kept 0 bases outside the gene matches. In DNA form, the CDR3 reads TGTGCCAGTAGGGGACAGGGGACCGGGGAGCTGTTTTTT. Translating gives CASRGQGTGELFF.

The CDR3 DNA reads as TGTGCCAGCAGTGTACAGGAGACAGATACGCAGTATTTT. Amino acid sequence: CASSVQETDTQYF. The rearrangement links TRBV6-4 to TRBJ2-3; the D gene is possibly TRBD1 (5 bases). The V gene's germline CDR1 is MRHNA and CDR2 SNTAGT. Trimming removed 4 bases at V and 3 bases at J, with 8 bases between. The CDR3 has 13 amino acids.

The chain has TRBV5-4 and TRBJ2-5; D not certain. Germline values: CDR1 SGHNT, CDR2 YYREEE (reference sequence). Trimming cost V 2 bases and J 0 bases, with 8 bases left between them. This CDR3 comprises 14 residues. The CDR3 is CASSFGPYQETQYF. As DNA, the CDR3 is TGTGCCAGCAGCTTCGGGCCGTACCAAGAGACCCAGTACTTC.

The chain recombines TRBV5-1 with TRBJ2-7, with TRBD2 matching 8 bases. This CDR3 spans 17 amino acids. The germline V gene encodes CDR1 SGHRS and CDR2 YFSETQ. V lost 1 base and J lost 5; bases outside the gene matches: 14. The CDR3 nucleotides read TGCGCCAGCAGCTTGTTTAGCGGGATTGCTTTATCCCACGAGCAGTACTTC. As protein: CASSLFSGIALSHEQYF.

The chain has TRBV19 and TRBJ2-7, with D perhaps TRBD1 or TRBD2 (5 bases each). V lost 1 base and J lost 3, with 13 bases in between. Germline V gene data show CDR1 as LNHDA and CDR2 as SQIVND (reference sequence). CDR3 length equals 15 residues. DNA for the CDR3: TGTGCCAGTAGTATAGGGGGACGACGGGTCTACGAGCAGTACTTC. Amino acid sequence: CASSIGGRRVYEQYF. The entire variable domain, with the rest obtained from reference TRBV19 and TRBJ2-7, is as follows: DGGITQSPKYLFRKEGQNVTLSCEQNLNHDAMYWYRQDPGQGLRLIYYSQIVNDFQKGDIAEGYSVSREKKESFPLTVTSAQKNPTAFYLCASSIGGRRVYEQYFGPGTRLTVT.

The V and J genes are TRBV9 and TRBJ1-2, with 11 bases that match TRBD1. CDR3 length: 15 amino acids. Germline-derived CDR1 and CDR2 are SGDLS and YYNGEE. Germline trimming cut 5 bases from V and 1 base from J; bases unmatched to any gene: 4. CDR3 bases: TGTGCCAGCAGTGAGGACAGGGGGCGTAACTATGGCTACACCTTC. It codes for CASSEDRGRNYGYTF.

This clone was seen just once. The rearrangement joins TRBV11-3 to TRBJ1-4; TRBD1 agrees at 7 bases. From germline, CDR1 is SGHNT and CDR2 YENEEA. With 4 bases clipped from V and 0 bases from J, the junction kept 5 bases outside the gene matches. The CDR3 spans 16 residues. The DNA of the CDR3 is TGTGCCAGCAGCTACCGACAGGGTGCAACTAATGAAAAACTGTTTTTT. Protein sequence: CASSYRQGATNEKLFF. Full variable domain (rest looked up from reference TRBV11-3 and TRBJ1-4): EAGVVQSPRYKIIEKKQPVAFWCNPISGHNTLYWYLQNLGQGPELLIRYENEEAVDDSQLPKDRFSAERLKGVDSTLKIQPAELGDSAVYLCASSYRQGATNEKLFFGSGTQLSVL.

The J gene is TRBJ2-2, the V gene TRBV18; D uncertain. Looked up from germline, CDR1 is KGHSH and CDR2 is LQKENI. V was cut by 6 bases and J by 8 bases, with 19 bases left in between. The CDR3 runs 15 residues. CDR3 coding DNA: TGTGCCAGCTCTCCAATGGCGGTAGACCGAGGGGAGCTGTTTTTT. Translation gives CASSPMAVDRGELFF.

CDR3 amino acids: CASSPRQPMNTEAFF. The CDR3 DNA reads TGTGCCAGCAGCCCGCGACAGCCCATGAACACTGAAGCTTTCTTT. The chain employs TRBV7-2 and TRBJ1-1; D possibly corresponds to TRBD1 (5 bases). Deletions cut 5 bases from V and 0 bases from J, with 13 bases between. Germline CDR1 SGHTA, CDR2 FQGNSA. CDR3 length equals 15 residues.

The chain is built from TRBV27 and TRBJ1-3, with 7 positions matching TRBD1. Germline V gene lookup returns CDR1 MNHEY and CDR2 SMNVEV (reference sequence). The junction had 8 bases not matched to a gene; V was cut back by 7 bases and J by 2 bases. The CDR3 is made up of 15 amino acids. The CDR3 loop reads CASKGDRSPGNTIYF. In nucleotides, the CDR3 is TGTGCCAGCAAAGGGGACAGAAGCCCTGGAAACACCATATATTTT.

This clone was seen only once. The chain carries TRBV18 and TRBJ1-5, with 12 bases that match TRBD1. Unmatched junction bases numbered 7, after V lost 3 bases and J lost 4 bases. Germline V gene data show CDR1 as KGHSH and CDR2 as LQKENI. This CDR3 comprises 17 residues. Here the CDR3 reads CASSPGTGGFGNQPQHF. Here the CDR3 DNA reads TGTGCCAGCTCACCGGGGACAGGGGGCTTCGGGAATCAGCCCCAGCATTTT.

The chain is built from TRBV19 and TRBJ2-3, with TRBD2 matching 7 bases. V lost 1 base, J lost 2 bases, and 6 bases stayed unmatched. This CDR3 has 16 amino acids. Germline CDR1 and CDR2: LNHDA and SQIVND (reference sequence). The CDR3 DNA sequence: TGTGCCAGTAGTATAGGGGCTAGCGGATCCACAGATACGCAGTATTTT. This sequence encodes CASSIGASGSTDTQYF.

This chain joins TRBV30 and TRBJ1-3; 8 positions match TRBD1. Trimming at V came to 6 bases and at J to 0 bases, leaving 4 bases not matched to a gene. The CDR3 is made up of 14 amino acids. Germline V gives CDR1 GTSNPN, CDR2 SVGIG (reference sequence). This chain's CDR3 is CACRDRGSGNTIYF. CDR3 nucleotide sequence: TGTGCCTGCCGCGACAGGGGCTCTGGAAACACCATATATTTT.

The rearrangement uses TRBV7-8 and TRBJ2-3; D is undetermined. Trimming left V 2 bases short and J 6 bases short, with 12 bases between. Germline values: CDR1 SGHVS, CDR2 FQNEAQ. This CDR3 spans 14 amino acids. CDR3 in amino acids: CASSLTELPDTQYF. The CDR3 DNA is TGTGCCAGCAGCTTAACAGAGTTGCCCGATACGCAGTATTTT.

The chain employs TRBV19 and TRBJ2-1, with TRBD1 as a possible D gene (5 bases). The CDR3 totals 13 residues. Trimming cost V 5 bases and J 6 bases, with 11 bases left between them. CDR1 LNHDA and CDR2 SQIVND come from the germline V gene (reference sequence). The CDR3 sequence is CASSPHRLNEQFF. Here the CDR3 DNA reads TGTGCCAGTAGTCCCCACAGGCTCAATGAGCAGTTCTTC.

This chain joins TRBV19 and TRBJ2-3; TRBD2 aligns across 12 bases. Germline V gene data show CDR1 as LNHDA and CDR2 as SQIVND (reference sequence). This CDR3 has 14 amino acids. Germline trimming cut 5 bases from V and 12 bases from J; bases unmatched to any gene: 9. This chain's CDR3 is CASSYLAGGPHQYF. The CDR3 nucleotides read TGTGCCAGTAGTTACCTAGCGGGAGGGCCTCACCAGTATTTT.